This is a list of T cell receptor beta chains from one sample in a study of blood T cell repertoires in COVID-19. Only in-frame clones appear in the TCRdb table, and some are missing; sequencing was by immunoSEQ multiplex PCR. This table holds hundreds of thousands of clones, about 88% found once. Sequencing was performed on peripheral blood. The receptors come from a human donor in a cohort sampled during active COVID-19. The CDR3 runs from the conserved cysteine through the conserved F or W. D genes are given only for firm matches. The listing skips clone size in some rows; elsewhere it reads once, few, many or a size class.

CASGQESNQPQHF TGTGCCAGCGGTCAGGAATCTAATCAGCCCCAGCATTTT NA NA TRBJ1-5 TRBV2
CASSFGSGSYNSPLHF TGTGCCAGCAGTTTCGGATCAGGTTCCTATAATTCACCCCTCCACTTT NA NA TRBJ1-6 TRBV6-5
CASSLGHLQETQYF TGTGCCAGCAGCTTAGGACACCTCCAAGAGACCCAGTACTTC NA NA TRBJ2-5 TRBV7-9
CASSSDRETHEQYF TGCGCCAGCAGCTCGGACAGGGAAACCCACGAGCAGTACTTC TRBD1 once TRBJ2-7 TRBV5-1
CASSLGPSTYYNEQFF TGTGCCAGCAGTTTAGGCCCCTCGACATATTACAATGAGCAGTTCTTC NA NA TRBJ2-1 TRBV28
CATRTVYQETQYF TGTGCCACCCGGACAGTATACCAAGAGACCCAGTACTTC NA NA TRBJ2-5 TRBV2
CAWSVQENTEAFF TGTGCCTGGAGTGTACAAGAAAACACTGAAGCTTTCTTT NA NA TRBJ1-1 TRBV30
CASSPLGTGMNTGELFF TGTGCCAGCAGTCCCCTTGGTACAGGAATGAACACCGGGGAGCTGTTTTTT NA NA TRBJ2-2 TRBV7-2
CASSPGGGRANTGELFF TGTGCCAGCAGCCCGGGTGGAGGGAGGGCGAACACCGGGGAGCTGTTTTTT TRBD2 NA TRBJ2-2 TRBV11-3
CASSTSVNTEAFF TGTGCCAGTAGTACCAGTGTCAACACTGAAGCTTTCTTT NA NA TRBJ1-1 TRBV19
CASSQAGWGQGAYGYTF TGTGCCAGCAGCCAAGCGGGTTGGGGACAGGGCGCCTATGGCTACACCTTC TRBD1 NA TRBJ1-2 TRBV3-1/TRBV3-2
CASREGGQGAQGYTF TGTGCCAGCAGGGAGGGGGGACAGGGGGCGCAGGGCTACACCTTC TRBD1 few TRBJ1-2 TRBV28
CASSARDSAYEQYF TGTGCCAGCAGCGCCCGGGACAGCGCCTACGAGCAGTACTTC TRBD1 NA TRBJ2-7 TRBV5-4
CASSQVLRGSVSTDTQYF TGTGCCAGCAGCCAAGTACTTCGTGGTAGCGTGAGCACAGATACGCAGTATTTT NA NA TRBJ2-3 TRBV4-2
CASSLDLRGSFPEAFF TGTGCCAGCAGCTTAGATCTAAGGGGTAGTTTCCCTGAAGCTTTCTTT NA NA TRBJ1-1 TRBV11-2
CASSRPRDRSSYEQYF TGTGCCAGCAGCCGCCCCCGGGACAGGTCTTCCTACGAGCAGTACTTC TRBD1 NA TRBJ2-7 TRBV5-5
CASSALALAGVTWGTGELFF TGTGCCAGCAGTGCCCTAGCCTTAGCGGGGGTGACTTGGGGCACCGGGGAGCTGTTTTTT TRBD2 NA TRBJ2-2 TRBV6-4
CASSQDRGEAFF TGTGCCAGCAGCCAAGATCGCGGGGAAGCTTTCTTT NA NA TRBJ1-1 TRBV3-1/TRBV3-2
CASSYVAGMNTEAFF TGTGCCAGCAGTTACGTAGCCGGGATGAACACTGAAGCTTTCTTT NA NA TRBJ1-1 TRBV6-6
CASSLGGGSIYEQYF TGCGCCAGCAGCTTGGGGGGCGGGAGTATCTACGAGCAGTACTTC TRBD2 NA TRBJ2-7 TRBV5-1
CASSRQGARYNEQFF TGCGCCAGCAGTCGCCAAGGAGCGAGATACAATGAGCAGTTCTTC NA NA TRBJ2-1 TRBV5-1
CASSATGGNQPQHF TGTGCCAGCAGCGCGACAGGGGGTAATCAGCCCCAGCATTTT TRBD1 NA TRBJ1-5 TRBV6-5
CASSRAGGENEQFF TGTGCCAGTAGTCGAGCGGGTGGAGAGAATGAGCAGTTCTTC NA NA TRBJ2-1 TRBV19
CASSLTGGLDIQYF TGTGCCAGCAGTTTAACGGGGGGCCTGGACATTCAGTACTTC NA NA TRBJ2-4 TRBV6-5
CASSFGGVRGEQYF TGCGCCAGCAGCTTTGGGGGGGTTAGAGGAGAGCAGTACTTC TRBD2 NA TRBJ2-7 TRBV5-1
CASSPRGINSYEQYF TGTGCCAGCAGTCCTAGGGGGATAAACTCCTACGAGCAGTACTTC NA NA TRBJ2-7 TRBV27
CASSSIQNTEAFF TGTGCCAGCAGCTCCATTCAGAACACTGAAGCTTTCTTT NA NA TRBJ1-1 TRBV11-2
CASRPQVSREKLFF TGTGCCAGCAGGCCACAGGTCTCTAGGGAAAAACTGTTTTTT NA NA TRBJ1-4 TRBV6-5